Below are 27 T cell receptor beta chains sequenced from a single sample in a study of regulatory T cells in long-lasting Graves disease. Construction of TCR beta libraries relied on iRepertoire HTBI primers and on Arm-PCR targeting CDR3 regions. TCRdb processed the multiplex PCR reads anew with MiXCR; each CDR3 protein has one entry. This sample has about 470,000 distinct CDR3 sequences, with about 22% found just once. The sample's time point: persistent/refractory GD, antithyroid drugs over 5 years with positive TRAb. The TCR library was made from RNA that had been extracted from PBMCs in TRIzol. The source material was peripheral blood mononuclear cells (PBMCs), sampled when the disease was refractory, from a patient treated with antithyroid drugs. The receptors were sampled from a female donor with Graves disease.

This clonotype was counted at least ten times. The chain links TRBV28 to TRBJ2-5; TRBD1 matches 7 bases. Germline lookup yields CDR1 MDHEN and CDR2 SYDVKM. V lost 5 bases and J lost 5; bases outside the gene matches: 8. This CDR3 contains 14 residues. CDR3 sequence (DNA): TGTGCCAGCAGTAGCAGACAGGGTTCGGAGACCCAGTACTTC. It yields the protein CASSSRQGSETQYF. The variable domain in full, completed from reference TRBV28 and TRBJ2-5, reads DVKVTQSSRYLVKRTGEKVFLECVQDMDHENMFWYRQDPGLGLRLIYFSYDVKMKEKGDIPEGYSVSREKKERFSLILESASTNQTSMYLCASSSRQGSETQYFGPGTRLLVL.

This clonotype is a singleton in its sample. V is TRBV7-3 and J is TRBJ2-6; TRBD2 matches at 7 bases. The CDR3 covers 14 residues. Germline V gene lookup returns CDR1 SGHTA and CDR2 FQGTGA. With 5 bases clipped from V and 4 bases from J, the junction kept 2 bases outside the gene matches. This chain's CDR3 is CASSPGGGANVLTF. The DNA for the CDR3 is TGTGCCAGCAGCCCCGGGGGGGGGGCCAACGTCCTGACTTTC.

This clonotype was picked up a small number of times. The gene calls are TRBV4-1 and TRBJ1-1; D perhaps matches TRBD1 (5 bases). Trimming shortened V by 2 bases and J by 2 bases, and 12 bases separated the two germline ends. The CDR3 is made up of 15 amino acids. The V gene's germline CDR1 is MGHRA and CDR2 YSYEKL. CDR3 sequence: CASSQSRGSNTEAFF. Here the CDR3 DNA reads TGCGCCAGCAGCCAATCCCGGGGGAGTAACACTGAAGCTTTCTTT.

This sequence joins TRBV28 and TRBJ2-2, with TRBD1 matching 8 bases. Germline CDR1 and CDR2: MDHEN and SYDVKM. This CDR3 spans 15 amino acids. The junction had 3 bases not matched to a gene; V was cut back by 6 bases and J by 0 bases. CDR3 sequence: CASRLTGANTGELFF. The CDR3 DNA is TGTGCCAGCAGGCTGACAGGGGCGAACACCGGGGAGCTGTTTTTT. The complete variable domain, with remaining parts taken from reference TRBV28 and TRBJ2-2, reads DVKVTQSSRYLVKRTGEKVFLECVQDMDHENMFWYRQDPGLGLRLIYFSYDVKMKEKGDIPEGYSVSREKKERFSLILESASTNQTSMYLCASRLTGANTGELFFGEGSRLTVL.

V gene TRBV4-2 combines with J gene TRBJ1-1, with unresolved D. From germline, CDR1 is LGHNA and CDR2 YNFKEQ. This CDR3 spans 15 amino acids. The V end was cut by 5 bases, the J end by 0 bases, with 13 bases between. DNA for the CDR3: TGTGCCAGCAGCTATACCGGGCCCCTGAACACTGAAGCTTTCTTT. Amino acids: CASSYTGPLNTEAFF.

This clonotype came up once. This sequence joins TRBV6-1 and TRBJ2-3; D is possibly TRBD1 (5 bases). The CDR3 covers 14 residues. V gave up 4 bases and J gave up 6 bases, with 14 bases separating them. Germline-derived CDR1 and CDR2 are MNHNS and SASEGT. The CDR3 nucleotides read TGTGCCAGCAGTGTCAGGGCCAATTCCGATACGCAGTATTTT. It translates to CASSVRANSDTQYF.

The chain links TRBV6-1 to TRBJ2-7; 7 bases map to TRBD2. The CDR3 contains 13 residues. The germline V gene encodes CDR1 MNHNS and CDR2 SASEGT. The J segment lost 6 bases and the V segment lost 7 bases, leaving 9 bases of the junction unmatched. CDR3 in amino acids: CASKRGGFTEQYF. The CDR3 DNA reads as TGTGCCAGCAAAAGGGGAGGGTTTACCGAGCAGTACTTC.

For this clonotype: This is likely a read error, given that the CDR3 carries no conserved phenylalanine or tryptophan at its end. This chain uses TRBV18 with TRBJ2-5; tentatively, D is TRBD1 (5 bases). Trimming cost V 0 bases and J 2 bases, with 7 bases left between them. Germline CDR1 KGHSH, CDR2 LQKENI. The length of the CDR3 is 14 residues. The CDR3 DNA reads TGTGCCAGCTCACCACCTGCAGGGCAAGAGACCCAGTACCTC. Its translation is CASSPPAGQETQYL.

The rearrangement links TRBV6-1 to TRBJ2-5, with D unclear. This CDR3 region has 14 residues. Germline-derived CDR1 and CDR2 are MNHNS and SASEGT. Trimming left V 6 bases short and J 2 bases short, with 13 bases between. The CDR3, as DNA: TGTGCCAGCAGCACTCGGGTCCAGCAAGAGACCCAGTACTTC. It translates to CASSTRVQQETQYF.

This clonotype has just one count. Without the conserved terminal phenylalanine or tryptophan, this CDR3 likely stems from a read error. This chain uses TRBV2 with TRBJ2-7, with D perhaps TRBD1 or TRBD2 (6 bases each). The CDR3 covers 13 residues. The V gene lost 6 bases and the J gene lost 0 bases, with 9 bases spanning the gap. The germline CDR1 and CDR2 sequences are SNHLY and FYNNEI. For the CDR3, the DNA is TGTGCCAGCAGATCGGGGGCCTCCTACGAGCAGTACCTC. Its translation: CASRSGASYEQYL.

The V call is TRBV28, the J call TRBJ2-5; 7 bases are shared with TRBD2. V was pared by 6 bases and J by 5 bases, with 24 bases of the junction left unmatched. The CDR3 covers 19 residues. Per the germline V gene, CDR1 is MDHEN and CDR2 is SYDVKM. CDR3 nucleotide sequence: TGTGCCAGCAGCACCCAGACACCCGCTGGGGGAGGGGTCGGGGAGACCCAGTACTTC. It encodes CASSTQTPAGGGVGETQYF.

V and J are TRBV25-1 and TRBJ1-1, with D hard to call. Deletions cut 6 bases from V and 5 bases from J, with 10 bases between. The CDR3 covers 12 residues. CDR1 and CDR2 (germline): MGHDK, SYGVNS. The CDR3 DNA sequence: TGTGCCAGCAGCGGGGAGACAACTGAAGCTTTCTTT. Translating gives CASSGETTEAFF.

The table lists this clonotype with many counts. As DNA, the CDR3 is TGTGCCTGGACCCTGGGCGGTAGCAATCAGCCCCAGCATTTT. Amino acid sequence: CAWTLGGSNQPQHF. J is TRBJ1-5 and V is TRBV30; D remains ambiguous. CDR3 length equals 14 residues. The V end lost 4 bases, the J end lost 0 bases, and 10 bases lay between the germline ends. Germline V lookup: CDR1 GTSNPN, CDR2 SVGIG (reference sequence).

V usage is TRBV9 and J usage is TRBJ1-6; no clear D gene. V lost 4 bases and J 5 bases, leaving 10 bases between the germline ends. Per germline, CDR1 SGDLS and CDR2 YYNGEE. The CDR3 loop spans 14 amino acids. This chain's CDR3 is CASSPGFDNSPLHF. The CDR3 nucleotides read TGTGCCAGCAGCCCCGGGTTTGATAATTCACCCCTCCACTTT.

This clonotype was found many times. This chain joins TRBV2 and TRBJ1-5, with 9 bases lining up with TRBD1. The CDR3 totals 15 residues. V shed 4 bases and J 7 bases; nucleotides not matched to a gene: 8. The germline V gene encodes CDR1 SNHLY and CDR2 FYNNEI. The CDR3 protein is CASSVGTGGGQPQHF. The CDR3 bases are TGTGCCAGCAGTGTAGGAACAGGGGGCGGACAGCCCCAGCATTTT.

This clonotype was seen more than once but under ten times. The chain joins TRBV19 to TRBJ2-5; no definite D call. V lost 1 base to trimming and J lost 2 bases, with 8 bases between them. CDR1 LNHDA and CDR2 SQIVND come from the germline V gene (reference sequence). The CDR3 length is 14 residues. CDR3 protein: CASSIGPVQETQYF. The CDR3 bases are TGTGCCAGTAGTATAGGTCCAGTACAAGAGACCCAGTACTTC.

About this clonotype: A much bigger clone sits one base away, suggesting this may be a read error. V usage is TRBV6-1 and J usage is TRBJ1-1; D gene unclear. Germline lookup yields CDR1 MNHNS and CDR2 SASEGT. The CDR3 length is 11 residues. Trimming stripped 6 bases from V and 10 bases from J, with 12 bases between. The CDR3 is CASRSPAVAFF. In nucleotides, the CDR3 is TGTGCCAGCAGATCCCCCGCAGTAGCTTTCTTT.

The gene calls are TRBV19 and TRBJ2-7, with 8 bases identical to TRBD1. V dropped 1 base and J dropped 1; count of bases not matched to a gene: 3. CDR3 length: 15 amino acids. Germline V CDR1 and CDR2: LNHDA, SQIVND (reference sequence). CDR3 amino acids: CASSIGQGASYEQYF. CDR3 in DNA: TGTGCCAGTAGTATAGGCCAGGGGGCTTCCTACGAGCAGTACTTC.

This clonotype appeared a single time. V gene TRBV7-3 combines with J gene TRBJ2-3, with 8 bases identical to TRBD1. Germline values: CDR1 SGHTA, CDR2 FQGTGA. This CDR3 region has 16 residues. After removal of 5 bases from V and 6 bases from J, the junction contained 13 bases not matched to a gene. The CDR3 DNA follows: TGTGCCAGCAGCCGCAACGGACAGGGATTGTTTGATACGCAGTATTTT. This sequence encodes CASSRNGQGLFDTQYF. The full variable domain, rest sourced from reference TRBV7-3 and TRBJ2-3, is GAGVSQTPSNKVTEKGKYVELRCDPISGHTALYWYRQSLGQGPEFLIYFQGTGAADDSGLPNDRFFAVRPEGSVSTLKIQRTERGDSAVYLCASSRNGQGLFDTQYFGPGTRLTVL.

This clonotype was recorded a few times. An end of the junction does not agree with germline; a read error may underlie this. The chain combines TRBV24-1 with TRBJ1-2; no firm D call. The germline gives CDR1 KGHDR, CDR2 SFDVKD. The length of the CDR3 is 14 residues. In DNA form, the CDR3 reads TGTGCCACCAGTGACCCCCGGACCCACTACGGCTACACCTTC. Translation gives CATSDPRTHYGYTF.

This clonotype turned up a few times. The rearrangement joins TRBV27 to TRBJ1-5; D is uncertain. Deletions cut 4 bases from V and 7 bases from J, with 14 bases between. The CDR3 extends over 14 amino acids. The V gene's germline CDR1 is MNHEY and CDR2 SMNVEV (reference sequence). The CDR3 nucleotides are TGTGCCAGCAGTTCCGGGAGCCCTCAGCAGCCCCAGCATTTT. The encoded protein is CASSSGSPQQPQHF.

This clonotype appeared a few times. The chain recombines TRBV7-2 with TRBJ2-7; 8 bases are a match to TRBD2. The CDR3 is 15 residues long. V lost 1 base and J lost 6; bases outside the gene matches: 8. CDR1 is SGHTA, CDR2 FQGNSA, per germline. The CDR3 DNA is TGTGCCAGCAGCTTAGGGGGGTTAGCGGGAACCGAGCAGTACTTC. Translated, it gives CASSLGGLAGTEQYF.

Many counts were recorded for this clonotype. The CDR3 DNA reads TGTGCTAGTGGGGATCAGGGAACCAATCAGCCCCAGCATTTT. Translated: CASGDQGTNQPQHF. The chain couples TRBV12-5 to TRBJ1-5, with D possibly TRBD1 on 5 matching bases. V dropped 6 bases and J dropped 3 bases, with 12 bases sitting between them. Germline-derived CDR1 and CDR2 are LGHNT and FRNRAP. The CDR3 has 14 amino acids.

The rearrangement uses TRBV27 and TRBJ2-5, with TRBD2 identical over 13 bases. Germline CDR1 MNHEY, CDR2 SMNVEV (reference sequence). There are 18 residues in the CDR3. J was trimmed by 0 bases and V by 4 bases; bases with no gene match: 8. Written as DNA, the CDR3 is TGTGCCAGCAGTTCGTCTCCGGGACTAGCGGGGTACCAAGAGACCCAGTACTTC. The encoded protein is CASSSSPGLAGYQETQYF.

The chain links TRBV30 to TRBJ1-1; D call uncertain. CDR3 length: 11 amino acids. V shed 0 bases and J shed 10 bases, with 9 bases lying between them. Germline CDR1 is GTSNPN and CDR2 is SVGIG (reference sequence). The CDR3 is CAWSVDRGAFF. In DNA form, the CDR3 reads TGTGCCTGGAGTGTAGATCGAGGAGCTTTCTTT.

Of note for this clonotype: With a much larger clone just one base away, this may be a read error. The gene calls are TRBV10-3 and TRBJ2-2, with D perhaps given as TRBD1 or TRBD2 (5 bases each). Germline V gene lookup returns CDR1 ENHRY and CDR2 SYGVKD. V lost 6 bases to trimming and J lost 6 bases, with 14 bases between them. CDR3 length: 14 amino acids. As DNA, the CDR3 is TGTGCCATCAGCCGGGACCAAAACTCCGGGGAGCTGTTTTTT. Protein: CAISRDQNSGELFF.

This clonotype was detected many times. The J gene is TRBJ2-7, the V gene TRBV27; TRBD2 is a possible D gene (5 bases). Germline assignment: CDR1 MNHEY and CDR2 SMNVEV (reference sequence). Trimming left V 7 bases short and J 2 bases short, with 15 bases between. This CDR3 region has 14 residues. The CDR3 here is CASKIPGAAYEQYF. The CDR3 bases are TGTGCCAGCAAAATCCCCGGAGCGGCCTACGAGCAGTACTTC.